A single sample is the source of the 28 T cell receptor beta chains below, sequenced in a study of T cell changes during pregnancy in multiple sclerosis. Generated by immunoSEQ multiplex PCR, the TCRdb table keeps only in-frame clones and is missing some. The table has some 55,000 clones, more than 85% seen once; the top ten hold over 1%. Sequenced here: peripheral blood, sampled after pregnancy. Every receptor here comes from a female donor in good health, enrolled as a control in a pregnancy study.

This chain uses TRBV28 with TRBJ1-2, with no clear D. The germline gives CDR1 MDHEN, CDR2 SYDVKM. V was shortened by 4 bases and J by 2 bases, with 5 bases between the two germline ends. The CDR3 has 12 residues. CDR3 sequence reads: CASSSSNYGYTF. The CDR3 nucleotides are TGTGCCAGCAGTTCATCAAACTATGGCTACACCTTC.

This chain joins TRBV19 and TRBJ2-4; 10 bases align to TRBD1. This CDR3 contains 18 residues. The V gene's germline CDR1 is LNHDA and CDR2 SQIVND (reference sequence). The V gene end was trimmed by 3 bases and the J gene end by 0 bases; junction bases not matched to a gene: 8. CDR3: CASSIRTGGVLAKNIQYF. In nucleotides, the CDR3 is TGTGCCAGTAGTATCAGGACAGGGGGAGTCCTAGCCAAAAACATTCAGTACTTC.

The chain is built from TRBV19 and TRBJ2-3; TRBD2 is a possible D gene (6 bases). The CDR3 contains 13 residues. Per the germline V gene, CDR1 is LNHDA and CDR2 is SQIVND (reference sequence). Trimming took off 6 bases at V and 4 bases at J, with 11 bases between the two ends. CDR3 sequence (DNA): TGTGCCAGTAGACCGGGGGTCGCAGATACGCAGTATTTT. Encoded protein: CASRPGVADTQYF. The variable domain in full, with the rest retrieved from reference TRBV19 and TRBJ2-3, is DGGITQSPKYLFRKEGQNVTLSCEQNLNHDAMYWYRQDPGQGLRLIYYSQIVNDFQKGDIAEGYSVSREKKESFPLTVTSAQKNPTAFYLCASRPGVADTQYFGPGTRLTVL.

This chain joins TRBV19 and TRBJ2-1; 8 nucleotides agree with TRBD2. CDR1 and CDR2 (germline): LNHDA, SQIVND (reference sequence). V lost 2 bases and J lost 7; bases outside the gene matches: 7. The CDR3 is 15 amino acids. The CDR3: CASSITGGLNNEQFF. The CDR3 nucleotides are TGTGCCAGTAGTATAACGGGAGGGCTTAATAATGAGCAGTTCTTC.

The J gene is TRBJ1-5, the V gene TRBV19; tentative D call: TRBD1 (6 bases). The ends were cut back, 4 bases at V and 6 bases at J, with 13 bases in the middle. This CDR3 contains 14 residues. Germline CDR1 and CDR2: LNHDA and SQIVND (reference sequence). The CDR3 region has the DNA TGTGCCAGTAGTACCGGACAGTCCCCTCAGCCCCAGCATTTT. Translating gives CASSTGQSPQPQHF. The complete variable domain, with remaining parts taken from reference TRBV19 and TRBJ1-5, reads DGGITQSPKYLFRKEGQNVTLSCEQNLNHDAMYWYRQDPGQGLRLIYYSQIVNDFQKGDIAEGYSVSREKKESFPLTVTSAQKNPTAFYLCASSTGQSPQPQHFGDGTRLSIL.

V and J are TRBV4-1 and TRBJ1-5; D not resolved. Germline V gene sequence: CDR1 MGHRA, CDR2 YSYEKL. The V end was cut by 1 base, the J end by 1 base, with 5 bases between. This CDR3 has 14 residues. The CDR3 sequence: CASSQVTSNQPQHF. The CDR3 DNA sequence: TGCGCCAGCAGCCAAGTTACAAGCAATCAGCCCCAGCATTTT.

The rearrangement joins TRBV7-8 to TRBJ2-2; 8 positions agree with TRBD1. Germline V lookup: CDR1 SGHVS, CDR2 FQNEAQ. The CDR3 covers 15 residues. V gave up 7 bases and J gave up 6 bases; unmatched junction bases: 10. The CDR3 reads CASTPRTGLAGELFF. CDR3 nucleotide sequence: TGTGCCAGCACCCCGAGGACAGGGTTGGCCGGGGAGCTGTTTTTT.

The chain has TRBV10-3 and TRBJ2-7; D may be TRBD2 (5 bases). Per germline, CDR1 ENHRY and CDR2 SYGVKD. Trimming removed 9 bases from V and 3 bases from J, with 15 bases in between. This CDR3 has 13 residues. This CDR3 reads CAIRNPSGYEQYF. CDR3 nucleotide sequence: TGTGCCATTCGAAATCCAAGCGGCTACGAGCAGTACTTC.

The chain couples TRBV5-1 to TRBJ2-1, with D possibly being TRBD1 (5 bases). Germline V gives CDR1 SGHRS, CDR2 YFSETQ. CDR3 size: 14 residues. V was shortened by 7 bases and J by 7 bases, with 18 bases between the two germline ends. The CDR3, as DNA: TGCGCCAGCTCCTCAAGGTCAGGGCGGAATGAGCAGTTCTTC. Its protein is CASSSRSGRNEQFF.

The V gene is TRBV30, the J gene TRBJ1-5; maybe TRBD1 (5 bases). This CDR3 has 15 residues. From germline, CDR1 is GTSNPN and CDR2 SVGIG (reference sequence). Deletions cut 0 bases from V and 1 base from J, with 10 bases between. The CDR3 spells CAWSVVGLSNQPQHF. As DNA, the CDR3 is TGTGCCTGGAGTGTGGTGGGACTGAGCAATCAGCCCCAGCATTTT.

V usage is TRBV27 and J usage is TRBJ1-1, with D possibly being TRBD1 (5 bases). The CDR3 contains 15 residues. V gave up 1 base and J gave up 1 base, with 10 bases separating them. Per the germline V gene, CDR1 is MNHEY and CDR2 is SMNVEV (reference sequence). This CDR3 is CASSLLPGKNTEAFF. CDR3 sequence (DNA): TGTGCCAGCAGTTTATTGCCAGGGAAGAACACTGAAGCTTTCTTT.

V usage is TRBV5-1 and J usage is TRBJ1-5; weak D call: TRBD1 (5 bases). V gave up 4 bases and J gave up 1 base, with 15 bases separating them. The CDR3 length is 16 residues. Germline CDR1 and CDR2: SGHRS and YFSETQ. The CDR3 protein is CASSESGGSSNQPQHF. In nucleotides, the CDR3 is TGCGCCAGCAGCGAGAGCGGGGGTTCAAGCAATCAGCCCCAGCATTTT.

This sequence joins TRBV5-1 and TRBJ1-4; D unclear. Germline V gives CDR1 SGHRS, CDR2 YFSETQ. V lost 6 bases and J 8 bases, leaving 20 bases between the germline ends. The CDR3 has 15 amino acids. The CDR3 DNA is TGCGCCAGCACCGGAGGCGTAGGGCTGGAGGAAAAACTGTTTTTT. Amino acid sequence: CASTGGVGLEEKLFF.

The chain carries TRBV2 and TRBJ2-2, with a possible D match to TRBD1 (6 bases). The CDR3 extends over 14 amino acids. Germline V gene lookup returns CDR1 SNHLY and CDR2 FYNNEI. V was clipped by 3 bases and J by 6 bases, with 11 bases between them. The CDR3 nucleotides are TGTGCCAGCAGTGACAGGGGTGGCCCCGGGGAGCTGTTTTTT. It translates to CASSDRGGPGELFF.

The J gene is TRBJ2-1, the V gene TRBV5-6; D is undetermined. The CDR3 totals 13 residues. Deletions cut 5 bases from V and 2 bases from J, with 8 bases between. Germline CDR1 is SGHDT and CDR2 is YYEEEE. The CDR3 nucleotides read TGTGCCAGCAGTCTAGGTCCCTACAATGAGCAGTTCTTC. Translated: CASSLGPYNEQFF.

This clone has a handful of counts. This rearrangement joins TRBV2 to TRBJ1-2; TRBD1 aligns across 8 bases. CDR1 is SNHLY, CDR2 FYNNEI, per germline. Trimming at V came to 6 bases and at J to 8 bases, leaving 5 bases not matched to a gene. This CDR3 is built from 12 residues. CDR3 sequence: CASRAGGRGYTF. The CDR3 DNA sequence: TGTGCCAGCAGAGCAGGGGGCAGGGGCTACACCTTC.

The chain joins TRBV19 to TRBJ1-5, with D perhaps matching TRBD1 (6 bases). Germline CDR1 reads LNHDA; CDR2 reads SQIVND (reference sequence). The CDR3 has 15 residues. The germline V and J ends were trimmed by 4 bases and 3 bases, with 13 bases remaining between them. The CDR3 bases are TGTGCCAGTAGTAGGTTGGACAGTTTCAATCAGCCCCAGCATTTT. Its protein product is CASSRLDSFNQPQHF.

This rearrangement joins TRBV14 to TRBJ2-5, with TRBD2 matching 7 bases. With 3 bases clipped from V and 0 bases from J, the junction kept 7 bases outside the gene matches. The CDR3 is 16 residues long. Germline V gives CDR1 SGHDN, CDR2 FVKESK. DNA for the CDR3: TGTGCCAGCAGCCAGCTGGCGGGGGTGTACCAAGAGACCCAGTACTTC. Translating it yields CASSQLAGVYQETQYF.

The V call is TRBV4-1, the J call TRBJ2-2; TRBD1 matches 8 bases. Germline values: CDR1 MGHRA, CDR2 YSYEKL. The CDR3 contains 16 residues. The V and J ends lost 4 bases and 4 bases, in that order; junction bases with no gene match: 8. CDR3 in DNA: TGCGCCAGCAGCCCCCGGGACAGGTCCGGCACCGGGGAGCTGTTTTTT. Protein product: CASSPRDRSGTGELFF.

V is TRBV7-9 and J is TRBJ1-2; TRBD1 might be the D (6 bases). Trimming took 0 bases from V and 7 from J, leaving 6 bases between them. Germline V CDR1 and CDR2: SEHNR, FQNEAQ (reference sequence). The CDR3 extends over 12 amino acids. In DNA form, the CDR3 reads TGTGCCAGCAGCTTAGCGGGGGCTGGCTACACCTTC. Its protein is CASSLAGAGYTF.

V usage is TRBV5-4 and J usage is TRBJ1-1; D might be TRBD1 (6 bases). This CDR3 contains 12 residues. V was cut by 5 bases and J by 3 bases, with 8 bases left in between. Looked up from germline, CDR1 is SGHNT and CDR2 is YYREEE (reference sequence). CDR3 nucleotide sequence: TGTGCCAGCAGTCGACAGGACACTGAAGCTTTCTTT. Translated, it gives CASSRQDTEAFF.

The DNA for the CDR3 is TGTGCTAGTGGTGAGGGGGGCACAGATACGCAGTATTTT. It specifies CASGEGGTDTQYF. V and J are TRBV12-5 and TRBJ2-3; a possible D gene is TRBD1 (6 bases). Per germline, CDR1 LGHNT and CDR2 FRNRAP. Between the trimmed V and J ends, which lost 5 bases and 1 base, there was a span of 7 bases. The CDR3 totals 13 residues. Based on the CDR3 plus reference TRBV12-5 and TRBJ2-3, the full variable domain is DARVTQTPRHKVTEMGQEVTMRCQPILGHNTVFWYRQTMMQGLELLAYFRNRAPLDDSGMPKDRFSAEMPDATLATLKIQPSEPRDSAVYFCASGEGGTDTQYFGPGTRLTVL.

In its sample, this clone was seen a few times. The CDR3: CASSSDGDYGYTF. In DNA, the CDR3 is TGTGCCAGCAGTTCCGACGGGGACTATGGCTACACCTTC. The chain carries TRBV27 and TRBJ1-2; D remains unclear. The CDR3 is made up of 13 amino acids. The ends were cut back, 4 bases at V and 3 bases at J, with 9 bases in the middle. Germline assignment: CDR1 MNHEY and CDR2 SMNVEV (reference sequence).

The rearrangement links TRBV28 to TRBJ1-3; perhaps TRBD1 as D (5 bases). This CDR3 is 17 amino acids long. Germline CDR1 and CDR2: MDHEN and SYDVKM. V was cut by 5 bases and J by 2 bases, with 19 bases left in between. CDR3 DNA: TGTGCCAGCAGTCAACCGCCCCAGGGTGTACCTGGAAACACCATATATTTT. It translates to CASSQPPQGVPGNTIYF.

This chain links TRBV7-8 with TRBJ1-2, with D hard to call. This CDR3 contains 16 residues. CDR1 is SGHVS, CDR2 FQNEAQ, per germline. The V gene lost 3 bases and the J gene lost 0 bases, with 14 bases spanning the gap. This chain's CDR3 is CASSFARGFSNYGYTF. CDR3 sequence (DNA): TGTGCCAGCAGCTTTGCTCGGGGTTTCTCTAACTATGGCTACACCTTC.

This rearrangement joins TRBV6-1 to TRBJ2-7, with a weak D call TRBD1 (5 bases). CDR3 size: 15 residues. Trimming took 3 bases from V and 2 from J, leaving 14 bases between them. Germline-derived CDR1 and CDR2 are MNHNS and SASEGT. Here the CDR3 DNA reads TGTGCCAGCAGTGAGGACCACAGGCGGACCTACGAGCAGTACTTC. This sequence encodes CASSEDHRRTYEQYF.

The rearrangement links TRBV19 to TRBJ1-1; D unclear. The germline CDR1 and CDR2 sequences are LNHDA and SQIVND (reference sequence). The CDR3 runs 10 residues. V was pared by 5 bases and J by 7 bases, with 5 bases between. DNA for the CDR3: TGTGCCAGTAGTGTGTATGAAGCTTTCTTT. It yields the protein CASSVYEAFF.

This chain links TRBV5-1 with TRBJ1-1, with a possible D match to TRBD1 (5 bases). V lost 2 bases and J lost 1, with 6 bases in between. Germline CDR1 reads SGHRS; CDR2 reads YFSETQ. This CDR3 is 13 amino acids long. The CDR3 protein is CASSFQGNTEAFF. In DNA, the CDR3 is TGCGCCAGCAGCTTTCAGGGGAACACTGAAGCTTTCTTT.